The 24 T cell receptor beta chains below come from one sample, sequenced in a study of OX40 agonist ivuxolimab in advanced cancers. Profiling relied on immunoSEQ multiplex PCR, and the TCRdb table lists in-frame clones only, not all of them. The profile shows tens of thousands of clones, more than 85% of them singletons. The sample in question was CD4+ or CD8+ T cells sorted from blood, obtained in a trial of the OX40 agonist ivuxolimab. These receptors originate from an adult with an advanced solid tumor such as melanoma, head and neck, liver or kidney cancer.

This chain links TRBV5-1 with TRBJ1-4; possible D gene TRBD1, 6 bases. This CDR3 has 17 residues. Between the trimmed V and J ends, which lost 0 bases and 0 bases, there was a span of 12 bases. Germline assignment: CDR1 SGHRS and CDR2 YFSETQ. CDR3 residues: CASSLEGHPATNEKLFF. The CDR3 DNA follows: TGCGCCAGCAGCTTGGAGGGACACCCTGCAACTAATGAAAAACTGTTTTTT.

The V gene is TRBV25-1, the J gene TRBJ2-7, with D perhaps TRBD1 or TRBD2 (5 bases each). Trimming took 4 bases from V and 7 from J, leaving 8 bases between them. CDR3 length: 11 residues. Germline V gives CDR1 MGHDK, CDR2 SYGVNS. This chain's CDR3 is CASSAGTEQYF. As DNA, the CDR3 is TGTGCCAGCAGTGCAGGGACGGAGCAGTACTTC.

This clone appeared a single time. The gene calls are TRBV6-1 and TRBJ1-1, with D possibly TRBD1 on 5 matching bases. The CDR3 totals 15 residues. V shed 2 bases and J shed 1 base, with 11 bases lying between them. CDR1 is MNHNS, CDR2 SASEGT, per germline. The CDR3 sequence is CASSEFIQGNTEAFF. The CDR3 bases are TGTGCCAGCAGTGAATTCATCCAGGGGAACACTGAAGCTTTCTTT.

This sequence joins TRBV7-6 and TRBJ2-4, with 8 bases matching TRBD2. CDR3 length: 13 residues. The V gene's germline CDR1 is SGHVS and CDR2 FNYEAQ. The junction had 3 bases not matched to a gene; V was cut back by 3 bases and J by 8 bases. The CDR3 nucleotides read TGTGCCAGCAGCTTCGGGGGGGCGGACATTCAGTACTTC. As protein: CASSFGGADIQYF.

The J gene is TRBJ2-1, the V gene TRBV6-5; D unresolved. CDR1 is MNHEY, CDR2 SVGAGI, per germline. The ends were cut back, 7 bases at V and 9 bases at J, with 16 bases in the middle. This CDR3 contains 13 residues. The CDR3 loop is CASTSPWAGEQFF. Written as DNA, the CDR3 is TGTGCCAGCACCTCACCATGGGCCGGTGAGCAGTTCTTC.

The CDR3 spells CASSPPGLTYNEQFF. CDR3 coding DNA: TGTGCCAGCTCACCGCCCGGACTCACGTACAATGAGCAGTTCTTC. V usage is TRBV18 and J usage is TRBJ2-1, with D possibly being TRBD2 (5 bases). Per germline, CDR1 KGHSH and CDR2 LQKENI. V shed 3 bases and J shed 4 bases, with 13 bases lying between them. This CDR3 region has 15 residues. Using reference TRBV18 and TRBJ2-1 for the parts outside the CDR3, the full variable domain is NAGVMQNPRHLVRRRGQEARLRCSPMKGHSHVYWYRQLPEEGLKFMVYLQKENIIDESGMPKERFSAEFPKEGPSILRIQQVVRGDSAAYFCASSPPGLTYNEQFFGPGTRLTVL.

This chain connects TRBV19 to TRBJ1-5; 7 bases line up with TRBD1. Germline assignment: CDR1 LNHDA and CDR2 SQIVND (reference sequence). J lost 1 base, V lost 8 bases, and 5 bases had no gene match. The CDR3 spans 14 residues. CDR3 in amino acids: CASRQGGSNQPQHF. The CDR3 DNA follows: TGTGCCAGTCGGCAGGGGGGAAGCAATCAGCCCCAGCATTTT.

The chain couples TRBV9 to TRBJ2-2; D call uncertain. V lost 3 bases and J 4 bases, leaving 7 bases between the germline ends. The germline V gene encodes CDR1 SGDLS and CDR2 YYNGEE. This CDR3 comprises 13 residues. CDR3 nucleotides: TGTGCCAGCAGCGCCCAGTTCACCGGGGAGCTGTTTTTT. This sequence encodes CASSAQFTGELFF. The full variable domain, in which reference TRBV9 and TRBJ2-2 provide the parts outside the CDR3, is DSGVTQTPKHLITATGQRVTLRCSPRSGDLSVYWYQQSLDQGLQFLIQYYNGEERAKGNILERFSAQQFPDLHSELNLSSLELGDSALYFCASSAQFTGELFFGEGSRLTVL.

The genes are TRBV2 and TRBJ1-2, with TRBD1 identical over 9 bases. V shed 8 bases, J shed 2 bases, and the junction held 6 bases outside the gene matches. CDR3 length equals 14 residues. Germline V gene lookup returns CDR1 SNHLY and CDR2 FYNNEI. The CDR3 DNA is TGTGCCAGCCAGAGAACAGGGGGCAACTATGGCTACACCTTC. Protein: CASQRTGGNYGYTF.

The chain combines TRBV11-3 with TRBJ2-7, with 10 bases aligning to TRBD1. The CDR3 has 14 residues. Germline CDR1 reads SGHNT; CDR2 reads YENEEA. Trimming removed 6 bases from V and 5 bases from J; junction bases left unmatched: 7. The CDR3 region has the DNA TGTGCCAGCAGGGTGGACAGGGGGAGGAACGAGCAGTACTTC. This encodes CASRVDRGRNEQYF.

DNA of the CDR3: TGTGCCAGCTCACCACCGCAGGGACTAGCGGGAGAAGAGACCCAGTACTTC. Its protein is CASSPPQGLAGEETQYF. The V and J genes are TRBV18 and TRBJ2-5; 14 bases are shared with TRBD2. V was pared by 0 bases and J by 3 bases, with 3 bases of the junction left unmatched. Germline V gene lookup returns CDR1 KGHSH and CDR2 LQKENI. The CDR3 is 17 amino acids.

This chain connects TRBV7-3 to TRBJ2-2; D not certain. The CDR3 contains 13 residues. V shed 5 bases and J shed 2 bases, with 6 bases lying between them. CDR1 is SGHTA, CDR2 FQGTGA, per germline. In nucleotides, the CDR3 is TGTGCCAGCAGCCCCGCAAACACCGGGGAGCTGTTTTTT. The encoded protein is CASSPANTGELFF.

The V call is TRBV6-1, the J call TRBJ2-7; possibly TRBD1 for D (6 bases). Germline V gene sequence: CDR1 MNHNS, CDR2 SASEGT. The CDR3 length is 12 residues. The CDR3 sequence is CTSKGDLYEQYF. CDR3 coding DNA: TGTACCTCGAAGGGGGATTTATACGAGCAGTACTTC.

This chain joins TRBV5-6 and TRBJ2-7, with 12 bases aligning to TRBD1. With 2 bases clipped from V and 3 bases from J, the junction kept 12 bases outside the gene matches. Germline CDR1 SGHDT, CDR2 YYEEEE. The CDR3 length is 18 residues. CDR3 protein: CASSLRDRGQAGSYEQYF. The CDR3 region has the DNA TGTGCCAGCAGCTTAAGGGACAGGGGGCAAGCGGGAAGCTACGAGCAGTACTTC.

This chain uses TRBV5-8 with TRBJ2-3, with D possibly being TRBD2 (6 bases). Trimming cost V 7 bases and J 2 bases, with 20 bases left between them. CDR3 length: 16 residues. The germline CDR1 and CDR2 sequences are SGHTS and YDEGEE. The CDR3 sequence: CASRRRVGGTTDTQYF. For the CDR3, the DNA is TGTGCCAGCCGCCGGCGAGTTGGGGGGACCACAGATACGCAGTATTTT.

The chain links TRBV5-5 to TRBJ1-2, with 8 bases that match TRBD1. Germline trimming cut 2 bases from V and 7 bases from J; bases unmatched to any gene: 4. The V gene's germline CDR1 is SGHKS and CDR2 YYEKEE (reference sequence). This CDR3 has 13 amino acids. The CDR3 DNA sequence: TGTGCCAGCAGCTTCGGGACAGGTTTTGGCTACACCTTC. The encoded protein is CASSFGTGFGYTF.

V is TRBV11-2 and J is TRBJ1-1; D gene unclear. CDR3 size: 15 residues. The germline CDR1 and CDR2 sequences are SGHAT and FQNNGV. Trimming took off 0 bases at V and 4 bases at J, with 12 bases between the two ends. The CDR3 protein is CASSLDVEPSTEAFF. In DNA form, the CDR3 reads TGTGCCAGCAGCTTAGATGTCGAGCCTAGCACTGAAGCTTTCTTT.

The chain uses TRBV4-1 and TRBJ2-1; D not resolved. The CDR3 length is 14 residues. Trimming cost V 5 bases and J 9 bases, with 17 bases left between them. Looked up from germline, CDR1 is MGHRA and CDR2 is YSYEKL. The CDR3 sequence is CASSTPGQGSEQFF. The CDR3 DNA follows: TGCGCCAGCAGCACTCCGGGCCAAGGATCTGAGCAGTTCTTC.

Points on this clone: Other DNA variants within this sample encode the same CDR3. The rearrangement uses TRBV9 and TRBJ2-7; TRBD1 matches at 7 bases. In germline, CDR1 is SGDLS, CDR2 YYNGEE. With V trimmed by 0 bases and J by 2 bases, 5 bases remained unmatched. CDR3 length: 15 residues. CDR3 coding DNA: TGTGCCAGCAGCGTAGCTCCCGGGACAGCCTACGAGCAGTACTTC. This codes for CASSVAPGTAYEQYF. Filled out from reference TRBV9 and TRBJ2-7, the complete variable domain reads DSGVTQTPKHLITATGQRVTLRCSPRSGDLSVYWYQQSLDQGLQFLIQYYNGEERAKGNILERFSAQQFPDLHSELNLSSLELGDSALYFCASSVAPGTAYEQYFGPGTRLTVT.

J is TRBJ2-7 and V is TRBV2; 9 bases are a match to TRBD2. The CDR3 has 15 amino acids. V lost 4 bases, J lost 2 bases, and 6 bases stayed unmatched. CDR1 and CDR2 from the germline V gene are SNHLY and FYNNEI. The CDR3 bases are TGTGCCAGCAGTGGGGCTAGCGGGATGACCTACGAGCAGTACTTC. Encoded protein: CASSGASGMTYEQYF.

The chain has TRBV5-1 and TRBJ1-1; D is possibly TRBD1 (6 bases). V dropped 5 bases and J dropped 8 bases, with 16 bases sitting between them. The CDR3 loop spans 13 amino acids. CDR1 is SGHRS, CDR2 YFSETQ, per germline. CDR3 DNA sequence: TGCGCCAGCAGGGACCAGGGGACCGGAGAAGCTTTCTTT. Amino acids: CASRDQGTGEAFF.

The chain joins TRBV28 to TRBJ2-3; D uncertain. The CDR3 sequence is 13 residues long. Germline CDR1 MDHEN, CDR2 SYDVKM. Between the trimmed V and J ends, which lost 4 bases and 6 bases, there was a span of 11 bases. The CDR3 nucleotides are TGTGCCAGCAGTTCCTCCCTCGCTGATACGCAGTATTTT. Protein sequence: CASSSSLADTQYF. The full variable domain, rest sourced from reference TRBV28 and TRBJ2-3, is DVKVTQSSRYLVKRTGEKVFLECVQDMDHENMFWYRQDPGLGLRLIYFSYDVKMKEKGDIPEGYSVSREKKERFSLILESASTNQTSMYLCASSSSLADTQYFGPGTRLTVL.

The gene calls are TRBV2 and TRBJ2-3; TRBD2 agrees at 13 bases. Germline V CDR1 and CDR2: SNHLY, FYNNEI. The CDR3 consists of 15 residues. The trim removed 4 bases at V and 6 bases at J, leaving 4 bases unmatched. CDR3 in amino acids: CASSVGLAGADTQYF. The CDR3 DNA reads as TGTGCCAGCAGTGTCGGACTAGCGGGAGCGGATACGCAGTATTTT. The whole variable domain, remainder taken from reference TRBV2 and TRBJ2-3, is EPEVTQTPSHQVTQMGQEVILRCVPISNHLYFYWYRQILGQKVEFLVSFYNNEISEKSEIFDDQFSVERPDGSNFTLKIRSTKLEDSAMYFCASSVGLAGADTQYFGPGTRLTVL.

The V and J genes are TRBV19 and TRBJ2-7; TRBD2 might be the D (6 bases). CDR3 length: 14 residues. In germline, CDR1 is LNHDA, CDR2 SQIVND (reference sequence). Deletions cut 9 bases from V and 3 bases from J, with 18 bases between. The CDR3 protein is CASSFGRGGYEQYF. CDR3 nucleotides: TGTGCCAGCTCCTTCGGGAGAGGAGGCTACGAGCAGTACTTC.